The subject of this entry is one T cell receptor (beta chain). No cognate antigen has been identified for it. Base qualities are not recorded, but no much larger clone differs from it by a single base. The record originates from a study of T cell responses to AZD1222 COVID-19 vaccine (dated by TCRdb to the early 2020s). Regarding the complete study: AZD1222 recipients whose second dose came at about 4 weeks and those whose second dose came at about 12 weeks were combined into one group, since spike-specific TCR depth and breadth did not differ between the two schedules. TCR sequencing covered 230 or so trial participants: some 210 given two doses of AZD1222 and 26 given two doses of MenACWY control vaccine. Trial participants were enrolled by age into 18-55, 56-69 and 70-plus year subgroups, with approximately 150, 28 and 58 TCR-sequenced participants respectively.

V sheds 2 bases and J sheds 3 bases, leaving 11 bases between their ends. The CDR3 sequence holds 14 residues, the cysteine and phenylalanine included. Of the read, only the CDR3 DNA is kept; its 42 bases are in frame from base 1. CDR1 MNHEY and CDR2 SVGAGI are derived from the germline V gene. The intended sense of this specimen's time point label: baseline before first vaccination. The vaccinee samples were drawn from two UK trials, COV001 and COV002, one of which was a single-blind randomized controlled phase 2/3 trial testing AZD1222 (ChAdOx1 nCoV-19) in healthy adults. For TCRbeta chain sequencing, PBMC samples from trial participants were taken at day 0 and at day 28 after the second dose. Overall study outcomes, separate from this receptor: A significant rise in spike-specific TCR breadth and depth was observed after two AZD1222 doses relative to day 0 and relative to MenACWY recipients. In the small 56-69-year group, the increase in depth fell short of significance, most likely because of low power. Because no day 14 peak-response samples were available, repertoires were characterized only after the peak T cell response. Reportedly, close to half of the unique spike-specific TCRs recognized epitopes lying outside the regions that are mutated in the B.1.351 and B.1.1.7 variants. Only five or six AZD1222 recipients were SARS-CoV-2 seropositive at baseline, limiting conclusions about previously exposed vaccinees. Participants were mostly white British and included more females than males, and it was suggested by the authors that clonal diversity may have been underestimated. The vaccine-associated CD4 TCRs covered the entire spike protein, and the dominant responses fell in regions 160-218 and 743-854.

The CDR3 regions of human TCRbeta chains were subjected to immunosequencing. The authors' analysis ran thus. TCRs in the repertoires were matched against a reference library of SARS-CoV-2-specific TCRs that had been generated with the MIRA antigen-specificity platform. Breadth was defined as the fraction of unique TCRs that were SARS-CoV-2-associated. Depth was defined as the fraction of total T cells that were SARS-CoV-2-associated. Using the MIRA data, every spike-specific TCR was mapped to the spike region that the TCR reacted to and assigned to either a CD4 or a CD8 class. Log10-transformed breadth and depth values were compared by one-way ANOVA with Sidak's multiple comparisons tests. What TCRdb holds here is the immuneACCESS table cut down to in-frame rearrangements. Part of the clones is not present; checked against another copy, under half of the missing clones reflect an unresolved V gene, and the others are unexplained. V, J and clone size derive from that table, while D and trimming were established from the DNA sequence. The sample includes around 150,000 clones, with approximately 88% observed a single time. The top ten hold around 2.1% of the sample.

The rearrangement combines TRBV6-5 with TRBJ2-7; a weak D assignment points to TRBD2 (6 bases agree). This sample comprised peripheral blood, obtained on day 0 of AZD1222 vaccination. This receptor was taken from an adult in good health. The nucleotide sequence reads TGTGCCAGCAGTTACGGAGGGGACGGCTACGAGCAGTACTTC. This sequence encodes CASSYGGDGYEQYF.